The T cell receptor (beta chain) under discussion was sequenced for a study of post-analysis software for immune sequencing data. Unique molecular identifiers were built into the TCR beta cDNA libraries. Roughly 500,000 cDNA molecules were obtained from roughly 1.1 to 9.2 million T cells. From the PCR reads, TCRdb called clonotypes with MiXCR, one entry per CDR3 protein. The data contain a few hundred thousand distinct CDR3 sequences, 30% to 40% of them singletons. This clonotype was found a few times. Input material: blood. This clonotype was sampled from a girl younger than 18 with multiple sclerosis.

DNA for the CDR3: TGCAGTGCTAGAAGTTCGGGGCCTGAGCAGTTCTTC. Its protein product is CSARSSGPEQFF. The gene calls are TRBV20-1 and TRBJ2-1; D is possibly TRBD1 or TRBD2 (5 bases each). CDR3 length: 12 residues. The germline V gene encodes CDR1 DFQATT and CDR2 SNEGSKA (reference sequence). Trimming took 2 bases from V and 9 from J, leaving 11 bases between them.